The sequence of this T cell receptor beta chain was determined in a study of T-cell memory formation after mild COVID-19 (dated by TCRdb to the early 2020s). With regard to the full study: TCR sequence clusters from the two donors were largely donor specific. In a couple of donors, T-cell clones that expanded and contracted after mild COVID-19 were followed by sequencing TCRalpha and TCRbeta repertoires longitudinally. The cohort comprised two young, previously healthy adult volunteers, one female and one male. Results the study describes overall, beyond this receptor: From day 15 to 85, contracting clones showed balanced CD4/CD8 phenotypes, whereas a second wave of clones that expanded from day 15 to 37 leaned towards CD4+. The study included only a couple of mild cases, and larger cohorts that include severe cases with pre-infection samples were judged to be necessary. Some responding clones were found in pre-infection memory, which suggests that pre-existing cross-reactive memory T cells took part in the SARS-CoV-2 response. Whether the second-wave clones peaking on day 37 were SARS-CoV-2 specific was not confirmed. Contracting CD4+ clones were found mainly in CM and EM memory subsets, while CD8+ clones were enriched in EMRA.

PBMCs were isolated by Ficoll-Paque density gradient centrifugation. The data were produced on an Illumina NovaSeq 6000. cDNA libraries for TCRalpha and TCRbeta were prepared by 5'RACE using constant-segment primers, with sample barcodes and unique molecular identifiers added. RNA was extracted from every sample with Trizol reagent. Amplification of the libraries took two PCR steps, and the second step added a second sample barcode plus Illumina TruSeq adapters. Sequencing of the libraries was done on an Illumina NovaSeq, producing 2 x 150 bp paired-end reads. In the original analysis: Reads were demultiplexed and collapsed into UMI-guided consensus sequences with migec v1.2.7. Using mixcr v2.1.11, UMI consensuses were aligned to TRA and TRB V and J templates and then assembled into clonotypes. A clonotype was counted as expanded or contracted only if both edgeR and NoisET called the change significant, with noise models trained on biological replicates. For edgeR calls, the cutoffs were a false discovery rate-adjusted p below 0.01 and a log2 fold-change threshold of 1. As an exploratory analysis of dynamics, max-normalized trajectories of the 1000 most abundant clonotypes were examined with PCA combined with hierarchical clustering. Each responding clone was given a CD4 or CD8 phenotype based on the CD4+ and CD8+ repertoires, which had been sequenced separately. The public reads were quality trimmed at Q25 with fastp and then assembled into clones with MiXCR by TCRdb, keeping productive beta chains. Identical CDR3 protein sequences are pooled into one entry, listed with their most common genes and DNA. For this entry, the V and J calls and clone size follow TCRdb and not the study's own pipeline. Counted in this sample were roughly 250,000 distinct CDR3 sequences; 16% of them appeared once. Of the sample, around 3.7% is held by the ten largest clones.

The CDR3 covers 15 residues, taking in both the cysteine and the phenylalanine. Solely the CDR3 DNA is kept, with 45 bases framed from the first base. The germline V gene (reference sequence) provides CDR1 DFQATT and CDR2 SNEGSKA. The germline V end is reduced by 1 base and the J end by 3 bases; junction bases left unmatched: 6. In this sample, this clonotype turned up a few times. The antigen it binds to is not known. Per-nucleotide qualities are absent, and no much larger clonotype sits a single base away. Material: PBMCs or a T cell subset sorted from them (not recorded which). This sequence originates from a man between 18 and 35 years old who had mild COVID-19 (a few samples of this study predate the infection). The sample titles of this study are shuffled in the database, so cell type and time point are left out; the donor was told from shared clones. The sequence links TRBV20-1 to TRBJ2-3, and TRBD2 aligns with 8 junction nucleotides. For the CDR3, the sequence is CSARASSGVTDTQYF. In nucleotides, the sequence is TGCAGTGCTAGAGCGAGTAGCGGGGTGACAGATACGCAGTATTTT.